This record concerns one T cell receptor beta chain sequence. The data derive from a study of T cell changes during pregnancy in multiple sclerosis. The protocol was immunoSEQ multiplex PCR, while the TCRdb copy is restricted to in-frame clones and leaves out a portion. This sample carries over 60,000 clones, just under 95% of them seen once, and the ten largest clones take 1%. J gave up 2 bases and V 3 bases, and 4 bases lay outside the gene matches. This CDR3 comprises 15 residues. The V gene's germline CDR1 is MGHRA and CDR2 YSYEKL. This rearrangement joins TRBV4-1 to TRBJ1-5; 7 positions match TRBD1. This clonotype was sampled from a female donor with multiple sclerosis, enrolled in a pregnancy study. The sample here was peripheral blood, taken in the first trimester of pregnancy. The DNA of the CDR3 is TGCGCCAGCAGCCAGGCCGGGACAGGCAATCAGCCCCAGCATTTT. This codes for CASSQAGTGNQPQHF.